These T cell receptor beta chains were read from a single sample in a study of T cell repertoires in cytomegalovirus infection. Each CDR3 protein is one row after TCRdb ran MiXCR on the reads. The table lists 310,000 or so distinct CDR3 sequences, about 26% of them singletons, with around 14% in the top ten. What was sequenced was PBMCs. These receptors were collected from a human donor in good health (CMV status not recorded). Some clones in this sample may be carry-over from other donors' samples. Both conserved end residues are part of each CDR3. Fields, in order: clone size, V gene, J gene, CDR3 protein. The listing skips clone size in some rows; elsewhere it reads once, few, many or a size class.

few	TRBV7-3	TRBJ2-3	CASSLTPGSSDTQYF
.	TRBV6-5	TRBJ1-5	CASTPPGGGNQPQHF
few	TRBV28	TRBJ2-3	CASRSGTRGTDTQYF
few	TRBV20-1	TRBJ2-6	CSASQGRTSGANVLTF
.	TRBV28	TRBJ2-1	CASSSQGSGHREQFF
many	TRBV7-2	TRBJ1-3	CASSQGVLVAGNTIYF
.	TRBV11-2	TRBJ2-3	CASSQTLTDTQYF
.	TRBV4-2	TRBJ2-7	CASSHSTPGQAIYEQYF
few	TRBV12-3/TRBV12-4	TRBJ2-5	CASRTQETQYF
few	TRBV14	TRBJ2-1	CASSRWRTSEYNEQFF
many	TRBV10-3	TRBJ2-1	CAISGLAGGPNEQFF
.	TRBV5-1	TRBJ2-1	CASSPRGVAGDLSSYNEQFF
.	TRBV20-1	TRBJ2-3	CSAPSASGGSDTQYF
few	TRBV15	TRBJ1-4	CATSRDLEEKLFF
.	TRBV29-1	TRBJ2-3	CSAQGASGRTDTQYF
.	TRBV5-1	TRBJ2-1	CASSGGERGTPERFF
.	TRBV7-9	TRBJ1-4	CASSRRQGGNEKLFF
many	TRBV7-2	TRBJ1-5	CASSFETGEVRQPQHF
.	TRBV7-6	TRBJ2-2	CASSRRTSVNTGELFF
few	TRBV7-2	TRBJ2-7	CASSLVSSGRMNEQYF
many	TRBV7-8	TRBJ2-5	CASSLMPRLQETQYF
few	TRBV6-6	TRBJ2-2	CASSPRDMGTGELFF
few	TRBV20-1	TRBJ1-1	CSANSRDRGWNTEAFF
.	TRBV7-2	TRBJ2-1	CASSLLGARTFQFF
many	TRBV11-3	TRBJ2-3	CASSSGLTTDTQYF
few	TRBV28	TRBJ2-7	CASTVGGAHSYEQYF
.	TRBV28	TRBJ1-1	CASTGSPNTEAFF
.	TRBV11-1	TRBJ2-2	CASSNVGGELFF
few	TRBV7-3	TRBJ1-5	CASSPGRSNQPQHF
few	TRBV5-1	TRBJ1-5	CASSLGIGGGNQPQHF
.	TRBV10-3	TRBJ2-7	CAISESTYEQYF
few	TRBV11-2	TRBJ2-7	CASSVLAVLYEQYF
.	TRBV24-1	TRBJ2-7	CATSEQGYEQYF
.	TRBV20-1	TRBJ2-7	CSAARDRDHEQYF
.	TRBV20-1	TRBJ2-1	CSAWDRSEQFF